The text below deals with one TCR beta chain. The data stem from a study of blood T cell repertoires in COVID-19. Study in general: In each case, the material was cDNA or gDNA derived from T cells, B-cell-depleted T cells, or PBMCs.

Libraries were prepared by immunoSEQ multiplex PCR; TCRdb keeps only in-frame clonotypes and omits some of them. The table records 50,000 to 70,000 clones, around 84% of them present only once. The source of this sequence is a man aged 50-60 years with active COVID-19. Sequencing was performed on peripheral blood.

For the CDR3, the DNA is TGCAGCGTTGAAATGGACAGGCCTTCTCAGCAGTACTTC. It encodes CSVEMDRPSQQYF. The V gene is TRBV29-1, the J gene TRBJ2-7; 7 bases map to TRBD1. This CDR3 has 13 residues. V gave up 2 bases and J gave up 8 bases; unmatched junction bases: 9. The germline gives CDR1 SQVTM, CDR2 ANQGSEA.